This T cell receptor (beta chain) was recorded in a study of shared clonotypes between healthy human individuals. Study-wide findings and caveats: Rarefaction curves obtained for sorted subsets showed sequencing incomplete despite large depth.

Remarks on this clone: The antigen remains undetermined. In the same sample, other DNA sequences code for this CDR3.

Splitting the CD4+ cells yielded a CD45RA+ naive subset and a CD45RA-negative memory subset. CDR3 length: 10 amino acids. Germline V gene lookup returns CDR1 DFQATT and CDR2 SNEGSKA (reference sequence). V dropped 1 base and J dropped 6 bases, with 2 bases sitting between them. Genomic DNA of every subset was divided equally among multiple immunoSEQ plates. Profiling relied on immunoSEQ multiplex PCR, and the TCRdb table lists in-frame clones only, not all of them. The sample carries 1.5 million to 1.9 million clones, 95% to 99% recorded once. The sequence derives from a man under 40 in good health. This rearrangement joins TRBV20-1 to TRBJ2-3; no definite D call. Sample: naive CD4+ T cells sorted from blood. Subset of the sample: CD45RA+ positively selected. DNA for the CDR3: TGCAGTGCTAGAGTGGATACGCAGTATTTT. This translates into CSARVDTQYF.